This record looks at one TCR beta chain sequence and its context. This CDR3 is 12 amino acids long. The germline gives CDR1 KGHSH, CDR2 LQKENI. V was pared by 3 bases and J by 5 bases, with 6 bases between. Only in-frame clones appear in the TCRdb table, and some are missing; sequencing was by immunoSEQ multiplex PCR. The sample shows over 150,000 clones, approximately 90% of them seen only once. These data are taken from a study of T cell responses to AZD1222 COVID-19 vaccine. This specimen consisted of peripheral blood, obtained on day 0 of AZD1222 vaccination. This receptor was identified in an adult in good health. The rearrangement joins TRBV18 to TRBJ2-3; D gene ambiguous. In DNA form, the CDR3 reads TGTGCCAGCTCACCCTCGAGAGATACGCAGTATTTT. Translated, it gives CASSPSRDTQYF. The whole variable domain, remainder taken from reference TRBV18 and TRBJ2-3, is NAGVMQNPRHLVRRRGQEARLRCSPMKGHSHVYWYRQLPEEGLKFMVYLQKENIIDESGMPKERFSAEFPKEGPSILRIQQVVRGDSAAYFCASSPSRDTQYFGPGTRLTVL.